The entry below describes one T cell receptor beta chain. Its antigen is still unknown. V was trimmed by 1 base and J by 5 bases, leaving 9 bases between them. Germline V gives CDR1 MNHEY, CDR2 SMNVEV (reference sequence). The CDR3 sequence is 14 residues long. The entry originates in a study of T cell responses to AZD1222 COVID-19 vaccine. Study information: Second-dose schedules of about 4 or about 12 weeks were combined.

Only in-frame clones appear in the TCRdb table, and some are missing; sequencing was by immunoSEQ multiplex PCR. The repertoire holds 110,000 to 150,000 clones, with approximately 91% as singletons. Study observations and caveats: White British donors predominated, females outnumbered males, and clonal diversity was possibly underestimated.

The sequence was obtained from an adult in good health. This chain links TRBV27 with TRBJ1-5; D is undetermined. The sample in question was peripheral blood, obtained on day 0 of AZD1222 vaccination. In DNA, the CDR3 is TGTGCCAGCAGTTTATGGGGAACCGATCAGCCCCAGCATTTT. This gives the protein CASSLWGTDQPQHF.